This T cell receptor (beta chain) came from a study of T cells in Graves' hyperthyroidism and ophthalmopathy. Study in general: The authors collected peripheral blood at initial diagnosis, before any treatment.

Diagnosis rested on symptoms, serum thyroxine and TRAb, thyroid ultrasound, and orbital computed tomography. TCR beta CDR3 region amplification was performed from RNA transcripts. An initial round of RT-PCR targeting the TCR CDR3 relied on the HTBI primer set. TCRdb redid the calling of the multiplex PCR reads with MiXCR, one entry per CDR3 protein. The table shows about 270,000 distinct CDR3 sequences, with about 24% occurring only once. General study results and limits: Most clonotypes that expanded in the thyroid above 0.001 also showed up in blood.

Trimming stripped 8 bases from V and 1 base from J, with 10 bases between. Germline-derived CDR1 and CDR2 are KGHDR and SFDVKD. There are 13 residues in the CDR3. This clonotype was counted between two and nine times. Its antigen remains unknown. The sequence was obtained from a woman aged 40 to 49 with Graves' ophthalmopathy. Material for sequencing was blood. The chain recombines TRBV24-1 with TRBJ1-1; the D gene is possibly TRBD1 (6 bases). The CDR3 here is CATMGAENTEAFF. In nucleotides, the CDR3 is TGTGCCACCATGGGGGCGGAGAACACTGAAGCTTTCTTT.